These 18 T cell receptor beta chains originate from one sample sequenced in a study of early T cells in non-severe SARS-CoV-2 infection. TCRdb processed the 5' RACE reads anew with MiXCR; each CDR3 protein has one entry. This table holds tens of thousands of distinct CDR3 sequences, about 5.3% found once. The sequenced sample was whole blood. All receptors come from an adult who was a healthcare worker with PCR-confirmed SARS-CoV-2 infection or an uninfected control (not recorded which).

This clonotype was found many times. V usage is TRBV7-9 and J usage is TRBJ2-7; D is unresolved. V lost 3 bases, J lost 6 bases, and 9 bases lay in between. CDR3 length equals 12 residues. Germline assignment: CDR1 SEHNR and CDR2 FQNEAQ (reference sequence). The CDR3 DNA sequence: TGTGCCAGCAGCTTTAATCTAGGCGAGCAGTACTTC. Encoded protein: CASSFNLGEQYF.

This clonotype was counted many times. The chain couples TRBV6-1 to TRBJ1-1, with no clear D. This CDR3 has 13 amino acids. Trimming stripped 6 bases from V and 1 base from J, with 9 bases between. CDR1 is MNHNS and CDR2 is SASEGT in the germline V gene. CDR3 sequence: CASSYERNTEAFF. The CDR3 DNA follows: TGTGCCAGCAGCTATGAGCGGAACACTGAAGCTTTCTTT.

This clonotype was picked up many times. The rearrangement joins TRBV9 to TRBJ2-7; 10 nucleotides match TRBD1. The germline V gene has CDR1 SGDLS and CDR2 YYNGEE. The CDR3 totals 15 residues. V trimming: 0 bases; J trimming: 2 bases; junction bases outside the gene matches: 2. CDR3 amino acids: CASSVGDRGPYEQYF. The CDR3, as DNA: TGTGCCAGCAGCGTAGGGGACAGGGGCCCCTACGAGCAGTACTTC. The variable domain in full, with the rest retrieved from reference TRBV9 and TRBJ2-7, is DSGVTQTPKHLITATGQRVTLRCSPRSGDLSVYWYQQSLDQGLQFLIQYYNGEERAKGNILERFSAQQFPDLHSELNLSSLELGDSALYFCASSVGDRGPYEQYFGPGTRLTVT.

This clonotype was seen repeatedly, ten times or more. This chain uses TRBV5-1 with TRBJ2-7; 9 bases are a match to TRBD2. The CDR3 covers 14 residues. The V gene's germline CDR1 is SGHRS and CDR2 YFSETQ. Germline trimming cut 5 bases from V and 2 bases from J; bases unmatched to any gene: 5. The CDR3 region is CASRIIAGAYEQYF. The CDR3 nucleotides are TGCGCCAGCAGGATAATAGCGGGAGCCTACGAGCAGTACTTC. Based on the CDR3 plus reference TRBV5-1 and TRBJ2-7, the full variable domain is KAGVTQTPRYLIKTRGQQVTLSCSPISGHRSVSWYQQTPGQGLQFLFEYFSETQRNKGNFPGRFSGRQFSNSRSEMNVSTLELGDSALYLCASRIIAGAYEQYFGPGTRLTVT.

V usage is TRBV7-6 and J usage is TRBJ1-2; D remains unclear. In germline, CDR1 is SGHVS, CDR2 FNYEAQ. CDR3 length: 13 residues. V was shortened by 1 base and J by 1 base, with 4 bases between the two germline ends. This CDR3 reads CASSLGLNYGYTF. CDR3 DNA sequence: TGTGCCAGCAGCTTAGGGCTTAACTATGGCTACACCTTC.

This chain connects TRBV7-2 to TRBJ2-7, with D perhaps assigned TRBD1 or TRBD2 (5 bases each). The CDR3 consists of 15 residues. Germline values: CDR1 SGHTA, CDR2 FQGNSA. V was pared by 0 bases and J by 7 bases, with 16 bases between. CDR3 in DNA: TGTGCCAGCAGCTTAGCGGCAGGGAGAGGTCAGGAGCAGTACTTC. It is translated as CASSLAAGRGQEQYF.

This clonotype was detected many times. The chain recombines TRBV27 with TRBJ2-7; 8 bases are shared with TRBD2. Germline V lookup: CDR1 MNHEY, CDR2 SMNVEV (reference sequence). After removal of 5 bases from V and 4 bases from J, the junction contained 7 bases not matched to a gene. This CDR3 has 14 amino acids. The CDR3 loop reads CASSTRSGGYEQYF. CDR3 nucleotide sequence: TGTGCCAGCAGTACCCGGTCGGGGGGGTACGAGCAGTACTTC.

This clonotype was detected many times. The chain carries TRBV7-9 and TRBJ2-5; D is ambiguous. The CDR3 runs to 18 residues. V was cut by 2 bases and J by 1 base, with 20 bases left in between. Germline assignment: CDR1 SEHNR and CDR2 FQNEAQ (reference sequence). CDR3 region: CASSLPPTASTIQETQYF. DNA of the CDR3: TGTGCCAGCAGCTTACCTCCGACGGCGTCTACGATCCAAGAGACCCAGTACTTC.

This clonotype was detected many times. V is TRBV11-3 and J is TRBJ2-7; D is possibly TRBD1 (6 bases). CDR1 is SGHNT and CDR2 is YENEEA in the germline V gene. Trimming took off 5 bases at V and 0 bases at J, with 11 bases between the two ends. The CDR3 is 14 amino acids. The CDR3 DNA is TGTGCCAGCAGCCGCCGGGACAACTCCTACGAGCAGTACTTC. As protein: CASSRRDNSYEQYF.

This clonotype was seen repeatedly, ten times or more. This chain links TRBV10-3 with TRBJ1-1; no reliable D call. Germline lookup yields CDR1 ENHRY and CDR2 SYGVKD. V was clipped by 10 bases and J by 3 bases, with 6 bases between them. This CDR3 contains 10 residues. CDR3 protein: CATRDTEAFF. DNA for the CDR3: TGTGCCACTAGGGACACTGAAGCTTTCTTT.

This clonotype was seen many times. J is TRBJ1-5 and V is TRBV19; 7 bases agree with TRBD1. After removal of 3 bases from V and 6 bases from J, the junction contained 8 bases not matched to a gene. This CDR3 spans 15 amino acids. Germline values: CDR1 LNHDA, CDR2 SQIVND (reference sequence). In DNA form, the CDR3 reads TGTGCCAGTAGTATCGGCCAGGGGGTTTTTCAGCCCCAGCATTTT. Translated, it gives CASSIGQGVFQPQHF. The full variable domain, in which reference TRBV19 and TRBJ1-5 provide the parts outside the CDR3, is DGGITQSPKYLFRKEGQNVTLSCEQNLNHDAMYWYRQDPGQGLRLIYYSQIVNDFQKGDIAEGYSVSREKKESFPLTVTSAQKNPTAFYLCASSIGQGVFQPQHFGDGTRLSIL.

This clonotype was detected many times. The chain joins TRBV30 to TRBJ2-3; TRBD1 matches at 9 bases. Trimming cost V 3 bases and J 6 bases; bases outside gene matches: 10. This CDR3 contains 15 residues. CDR1 and CDR2 from the germline V gene are GTSNPN and SVGIG (reference sequence). CDR3 sequence (DNA): TGTGCCTGGAGCCTTACTCTTGGACAGGGGGATACGCAGTATTTT. This codes for CAWSLTLGQGDTQYF.

This clonotype was recorded many times. This chain connects TRBV20-1 to TRBJ2-7, with D uncertain. The CDR3 consists of 15 residues. CDR1 DFQATT and CDR2 SNEGSKA come from the germline V gene (reference sequence). The V and J ends lost 0 bases and 1 base respectively, with 13 bases between them. The CDR3 reads CSARDQTHRSYEQYF. CDR3 bases: TGCAGTGCTAGAGATCAAACACACCGTTCCTACGAGCAGTACTTC.

CDR3 in amino acids: CSVESASSGNEQFF. The DNA of the CDR3 is TGCAGCGTTGAGTCTGCCTCCTCTGGAAATGAGCAGTTCTTC. J is TRBJ2-1 and V is TRBV29-1; no clear D. V shed 3 bases and J shed 7 bases, with 16 bases lying between them. The CDR3 contains 14 residues. Germline assignment: CDR1 SQVTM and CDR2 ANQGSEA.

The chain links TRBV11-3 to TRBJ2-7, with D tentatively TRBD1 (5 bases). Between the trimmed V and J ends, which lost 5 bases and 4 bases, there was a span of 18 bases. The length of the CDR3 is 15 residues. Germline CDR1 and CDR2: SGHNT and YENEEA. The CDR3 reads CASSPSLGREYEQYF. CDR3 DNA: TGTGCCAGCAGCCCCTCCCTCGGCAGGGAATACGAGCAGTACTTC. Filled out from reference TRBV11-3 and TRBJ2-7, the complete variable domain reads EAGVVQSPRYKIIEKKQPVAFWCNPISGHNTLYWYLQNLGQGPELLIRYENEEAVDDSQLPKDRFSAERLKGVDSTLKIQPAELGDSAVYLCASSPSLGREYEQYFGPGTRLTVT.

This sequence joins TRBV24-1 and TRBJ2-6, with D uncertain. V was cut by 9 bases and J by 0 bases, with 5 bases left in between. The CDR3 totals 13 residues. The germline CDR1 and CDR2 sequences are KGHDR and SFDVKD. CDR3 in DNA: TGTGCCACCCGGGCCTCTGGGGCCAACGTCCTGACTTTC. It translates to CATRASGANVLTF.

The sample holds a few counts of this clonotype. This chain uses TRBV21-1 with TRBJ2-3; TRBD1 is taken as the D call from the table, unchecked against the DNA. TRBV21-1 is reported as a pseudogene. The CDR3 is 14 amino acids. The CDR3 sequence: CASIRTGGTDTQYF. The CDR3 region has the DNA TGTGCCAGCATCCGGACAGGGGGCACAGATACGCAGTATTTT.

This clonotype was picked up many times. The chain has TRBV4-3 and TRBJ2-2; D ambiguous. Germline CDR1 is LGHNA and CDR2 is YSLEER. Trimming shortened V by 0 bases and J by 6 bases, and 14 bases separated the two germline ends. The CDR3 extends over 16 amino acids. CDR3 in amino acids: CASSQDGDSHSGELFF. The CDR3 DNA follows: TGCGCCAGCAGCCAAGATGGAGATTCCCATTCCGGGGAGCTGTTTTTT.